This TCR beta chain was captured in a study of T cell responses to AZD1222 COVID-19 vaccine. Study conclusions and caveats: Spike-wide vaccine-associated CD4 TCRs dominated at 160-218 and 743-854. Scientists sampled the repertoires only once the peak T cell response had passed.

Using immunoSEQ multiplex PCR, the repertoire was profiled, and TCRdb retains in-frame clones only, with some absent. The data show 170,000 or so clones, with roughly 90% seen just once and less than 3% held by the top ten. About this clone: Its specificity is unknown.

The CDR3 is 15 residues long. The trim removed 0 bases at V and 9 bases at J, leaving 8 bases unmatched. Germline CDR1 and CDR2: GTSNPN and SVGIG (reference sequence). This TCR derives from an adult in good health. This sequence joins TRBV30 and TRBJ2-7; 13 bases align to TRBD2. This material consisted of peripheral blood, taken on day 0 of AZD1222 vaccination. CDR3 in amino acids: CAWSVPGLAGTVQYF. CDR3 DNA sequence: TGTGCCTGGAGTGTACCGGGACTAGCGGGAACGGTGCAGTACTTC.